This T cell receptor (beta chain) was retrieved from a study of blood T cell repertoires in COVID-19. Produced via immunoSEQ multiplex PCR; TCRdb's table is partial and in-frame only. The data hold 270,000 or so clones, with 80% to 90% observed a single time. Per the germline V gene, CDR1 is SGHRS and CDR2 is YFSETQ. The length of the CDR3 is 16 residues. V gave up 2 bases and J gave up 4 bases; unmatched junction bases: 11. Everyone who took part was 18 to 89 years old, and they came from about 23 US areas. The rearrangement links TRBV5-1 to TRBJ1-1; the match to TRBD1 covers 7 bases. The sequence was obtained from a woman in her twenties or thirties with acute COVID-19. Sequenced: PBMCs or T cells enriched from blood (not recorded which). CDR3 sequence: CASSLTQTGLGTEAFF. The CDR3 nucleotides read TGCGCCAGCAGCTTAACCCAGACAGGGTTGGGCACTGAAGCTTTCTTT.